The rows below give T cell receptor beta chains drawn from one sample of a study of T cells after yellow fever vaccination. TCRdb reprocessed the 5' RACE reads via MiXCR and lists one record per CDR3 protein. Among 200,000 or so distinct CDR3 sequences listed, around 6.7% were seen once. The sample here was CD4+ T cells sorted from PBMCs, taken on the day of the yellow fever booster vaccination. All receptors come from a man between 25 and 39 years old who received the YFV17D yellow fever vaccine. CDR3s include the opening cysteine and the closing phenylalanine or tryptophan. The D gene is left open where the match is weak. Clone size, where shown, is once, few, many, or a class for clones that have expanded.

TRBD2,TRBJ2-5,few,TRBV5-6,TGTGCCAGCAACCTACCGACTAGCCGTGGGCAGACCCAGTACTTC,CASNLPTSRGQTQYF
TRBD1,TRBJ2-1,-,TRBV20-1,TGCTGTGCTAGAAGGAATAGAGGACAGGTCGGAAATGAGCAGTTCTTC,CCARRNRGQVGNEQFF
-,TRBJ2-5,-,TRBV4-1,TGCGCCAGCAGCCAAGCAACAGGGCACCAAGAGACCCAGTACTTC,CASSQATGHQETQYF
-,TRBJ2-1,few,TRBV11-2,TGTGCCAGCAGCCCCGGGGGGCGCAGTTACGCCTCCTACAATGAGCAGTTCTTC,CASSPGGRSYASYNEQFF
-,TRBJ2-7,-,TRBV20-1,TGCAGTGTAAACCCGCCCAGGGGGGGGTCCTACGAGCAGTACTTC,CSVNPPRGGSYEQYF
TRBD1,TRBJ2-7,-,TRBV5-1,TGCGCCAGCAGCATGGACAGGGGGCCCTACGAGCAGTACTTC,CASSMDRGPYEQYF
TRBD2,TRBJ2-3,many,TRBV12-3/TRBV12-4,TGTGCCAGCAGTTTGGGACTAGCGGGCACAGATACGCAGTATTTT,CASSLGLAGTDTQYF
-,TRBJ1-1,many,TRBV7-2,TGTGCCAGCAGCTTAGCGTGGAGTCGAACTGAAGCTTTCTTT,CASSLAWSRTEAFF
TRBD1,TRBJ2-3,many,TRBV10-3,TGTGCCATCAGTGTGGGACAGGGGTCCATCACAGATACGCAGTATTTT,CAISVGQGSITDTQYF
-,TRBJ2-1,few,TRBV7-2,TGTGCCAGCAGCTCCCCAGAGTGGAAAAATGAGCAGTTCTTC,CASSSPEWKNEQFF
-,TRBJ2-1,many,TRBV4-2,TGTGCCAGCAGCCAAGATAGGCAGTCCTCCTACAATGAGCAGTTCTTC,CASSQDRQSSYNEQFF
-,TRBJ2-7,many,TRBV27,TGTGCCAGCAGATTTAGTAGAGGGGAATACGAGCAGTACTTC,CASRFSRGEYEQYF
TRBD1,TRBJ2-1,-,TRBV9,TGTGCCAGCAGCCCGCCGGGACAGGGTGGTGGCGAGCAGTTCTTC,CASSPPGQGGGEQFF
TRBD2,TRBJ2-2,many,TRBV7-9,TGTGCCAGCAGCGAGACCCTTCTAGCGGGACAATTCACCGGGGAGCTGTTTTTT,CASSETLLAGQFTGELFF
TRBD2,TRBJ2-3,-,TRBV7-8,TGTGCCAGCAGCCCCCTAGCGGGAGGAATAGCGGATACGCAGTATTTT,CASSPLAGGIADTQYF
TRBD1,TRBJ1-5,few,TRBV20-1,TGCAGTGGAATACAGGGGAATCAGCCCCAGCATTTT,CSGIQGNQPQHF
TRBD1,TRBJ2-5,few,TRBV7-9,TGTGCCAGCAGCCGCACTGGCAGGACAGGGGGCGTGGAGACCCAGTACTTC,CASSRTGRTGGVETQYF
-,TRBJ1-3,-,TRBV9,TGTGCCAGCAGCCCCCCACAGAAAGCCTCTGGAAACACCATATATTTT,CASSPPQKASGNTIYF
-,TRBJ2-5,many,TRBV24-1,TGTGCCACCAGTGAAACGGGAGCCCAAGAGACCCAGTACTTC,CATSETGAQETQYF
-,TRBJ1-2,few,TRBV5-5,TGTGCCAGCAGCCCCGACCCCTATGGCTACACCTTC,CASSPDPYGYTF
-,TRBJ2-5,many,TRBV6-2/TRBV6-3,TGTGCCAGCAGTTACTTCGGGACCCAGTACTTC,CASSYFGTQYF
TRBD1,TRBJ2-7,many,TRBV19,TGTGCCAGTAGTACCCGGGACAGAGCCACCTACGAGCAGTACTTC,CASSTRDRATYEQYF
TRBD2,TRBJ2-3,many,TRBV4-3,TGCGCCAGCAGCCTCCGGACTAGCGGGAGGGGATCGACAGATACGCAGTATTTT,CASSLRTSGRGSTDTQYF
-,TRBJ2-5,few,TRBV7-9,TGTGCCAGCAGCGCGCGCTTAATGAGCGAGACCCAGTACTTC,CASSARLMSETQYF
-,TRBJ2-1,many,TRBV2,TGTGCCAGCAGTGGGCTTAATGAGCAGTTCTTC,CASSGLNEQFF
-,TRBJ2-3,many,TRBV20-1,TGCAGTGCTATAAACTTCCACGGGATAGATACGCAGTATTTT,CSAINFHGIDTQYF
-,TRBJ2-7,many,TRBV10-2,TGCGCCAGCAGTGAGGGGGGCGGTAGGTACGAGCAGTACTTC,CASSEGGGRYEQYF
-,TRBJ1-1,many,TRBV6-5,TGTGCCAGCTATGGGGGGTTTAAGGGGGGCACTGAAGCTTTCTTT,CASYGGFKGGTEAFF
-,TRBJ2-7,many,TRBV20-1,TGCAGTGCTAGACAGGGAGTTGCCTACGAGCAGTACTTC,CSARQGVAYEQYF
TRBD1,TRBJ2-1,-,TRBV20-1,TGCAGTGCTCCAGGACGAGACAGGGTCAGTAGTGAGCAGTTCTTC,CSAPGRDRVSSEQFF
-,TRBJ1-6,many,TRBV5-1,TGCGCCAGCAGCCTGGAGGGCACCCTTGGTTCACCCCTCCACTTT,CASSLEGTLGSPLHF
TRBD2,TRBJ2-1,many,TRBV10-3,TGTGCCATCAGCGCCGGGACTAGCGGGTTCAATGAGCAGTTCTTC,CAISAGTSGFNEQFF
-,TRBJ1-1,few,TRBV20-1,TGCAGTGCTGGACAGCCGAACACTGAAGCTTTCTTT,CSAGQPNTEAFF
-,TRBJ2-7,few,TRBV9,TGTGCCAGCAGCGTAGAACCGGGACTCGCAGCTCAGTACTTC,CASSVEPGLAAQYF
TRBD1,TRBJ2-7,many,TRBV20-1,TGCAGTGCTAGAGATCATGGACAGGGGGCACGGGAGCAGTACTTC,CSARDHGQGAREQYF
TRBD2,TRBJ2-7,many,TRBV9,TGTGCCAGCAGCGCCGGGACTAGCGGGGTCTACGAGCAGTACTTC,CASSAGTSGVYEQYF
TRBD2,TRBJ2-1,-,TRBV20-1,TGCAGTGCTAGAGATTCGCGAGGGAGGGCCGGAAATGAGCAGTTCTTC,CSARDSRGRAGNEQFF
-,TRBJ2-5,few,TRBV7-2,TGTGCCAGCAGCTGGGGCTTCCAAGAGACCCAGTACTTC,CASSWGFQETQYF
TRBD2,TRBJ2-2,-,TRBV5-6,TGTGCCAGCAGCTTGGTTGGTAGCGGGAGAGAAGACACCGGGGAGCTGTTTTTT,CASSLVGSGREDTGELFF
-,TRBJ2-7,-,TRBV5-6,TGTGCCAGCGGGTCTAGGAACTCTTACGAGCAGTACTTC,CASGSRNSYEQYF
-,TRBJ2-7,-,TRBV7-2,TGTGCCAGCAGCCGGGGCTTCACGCAGTACTTC,CASSRGFTQYF
TRBD1,TRBJ2-5,many,TRBV7-9,TGTGCCAGCAGCTTACTAGAGGGGGCCGGGGAGACCCAGTACTTC,CASSLLEGAGETQYF
-,TRBJ2-5,few,TRBV5-1,TGCGCCAGCAGCTCCTCAGGAGTACAAGAGACCCAGTACTTC,CASSSSGVQETQYF
-,TRBJ2-1,few,TRBV5-1,TGCGCCAGCAACCCCGGGGTCGGCCCCAAGCAGCAGTTCTTC,CASNPGVGPKQQFF
-,TRBJ1-4,few,TRBV20-1,TGCAGTGCTAGAATATGGGAGAAACTGTTTTTT,CSARIWEKLFF